The source of this T cell receptor beta chain is a study of T cell changes during pregnancy in multiple sclerosis. In germline, CDR1 is SQVTM, CDR2 ANQGSEA. The J segment lost 2 bases and the V segment lost 1 base, leaving 2 bases of the junction unmatched. CDR3 length: 14 residues. Produced via immunoSEQ multiplex PCR; TCRdb's table is partial and in-frame only. The data show about 63,000 clones, with about 93% seen just once and approximately 3.4% held by the top ten. The sample was CD8+ T cells from peripheral blood mononuclear cells, taken in the second trimester of pregnancy. The sequence was obtained from a female donor with multiple sclerosis, enrolled in a pregnancy study. The chain is built from TRBV29-1 and TRBJ2-7; 10 bases line up with TRBD1. CDR3 nucleotide sequence: TGCAGCGTTGAAGTGGGGACAGGGGCCTACGAGCAGTACTTC. This sequence encodes CSVEVGTGAYEQYF.